This is a list of T cell receptor beta chains from one sample in a study of beta chain features in type 1 diabetes. TCRdb keeps only in-frame clones here, not all; method: immunoSEQ multiplex PCR. This table has approximately 140,000 clones, approximately 10% appearing once. What was sequenced was central memory CD4+ T cells from blood. These receptors originate from a man aged 25 to 40 with type 1 diabetes. The CDR3 runs from the conserved cysteine through the conserved F or W. The D gene is left open where the match is weak. Size values are once, few and many counts, or a class for expanded clones, and some rows have none.

V	D	J	size	DNA	CDR3
TRBV6-8	NA	TRBJ2-7	NA	TGTGCCAGCAGTTACTGGTGGCTAGCTCTCTCCTACGAGCAGTACTTC	CASSYWWLALSYEQYF
TRBV6-5	TRBD1	TRBJ1-1	NA	TGTGCCAGCAGTTACTCTAGAACAGGGGATACTGAAGCTTTCTTT	CASSYSRTGDTEAFF
TRBV5-6	TRBD2	TRBJ2-1	NA	TGTGCCAGCAGCAGGACTAGCGGGGCGAGGGAGCAGTTCTTC	CASSRTSGAREQFF
TRBV5-6	TRBD1	TRBJ1-6	NA	TGTGCCAGCAGCATAGGACAGGGCGGTTACAGTTCACCCCTCCACTTT	CASSIGQGGYSSPLHF
TRBV4-3	TRBD2	TRBJ2-3	NA	TGCGCCAGCAGCCAAGCGCCAGCGGGGGGGCGAGATACGCAGTATTTT	CASSQAPAGGRDTQYF
TRBV10-3	NA	TRBJ2-1	few	TGTGCCACTCGGGATCGTGTCGGGGGCAATGAGCAGTTCTTC	CATRDRVGGNEQFF
TRBV29-1	NA	TRBJ1-4	NA	TGCAGCGTTGCATGGGACAAGGCCGAAAAACTGTTTTTT	CSVAWDKAEKLFF
TRBV2	TRBD1	TRBJ1-2	few	TGTGCCAGCAGTGGACAGGGCTATGGCTACACCTTC	CASSGQGYGYTF
TRBV6-6	NA	TRBJ1-5	many	TGTGCCAGCAGTTTCGGGGGGGCAGGTAATCAGCCCCAGCATTTT	CASSFGGAGNQPQHF
TRBV28	TRBD1	TRBJ2-7	few	TGTGCCAGCAGCGAAACAAGACAGGGGTACTACGAGCAGTACTTC	CASSETRQGYYEQYF
TRBV2	NA	TRBJ1-6	few	TGTGCCAGCAGTGCGAGCGCGTCCTATAATTCACCCCTCCACTTT	CASSASASYNSPLHF
TRBV2	NA	TRBJ2-5	NA	TGTGCCAGCAAGGGGGAAGGGGAGACCCAGTACTTC	CASKGEGETQYF
TRBV7-9	TRBD1	TRBJ2-7	NA	TGTGCCAGTGGGGGACAGTACGAGCAGTACTTC	CASGGQYEQYF
TRBV7-2	NA	TRBJ1-3	NA	TGTGCCAGCAGCTTAGGGGGGGGAACTGGAAACACCATATATTTT	CASSLGGGTGNTIYF
TRBV19	NA	TRBJ2-3	NA	TGTGCCAGTAGTGCCAGGCAGCTCACAGATACGCAGTATTTT	CASSARQLTDTQYF
TRBV12-2	NA	TRBJ2-1	NA	TGTGCAAGTCGCTTACCGATTACTCACAGGGCTGAGCAGTTCTTC	CASRLPITHRAEQFF
TRBV5-1	TRBD1	TRBJ2-3	NA	TGCGCCAGCAACAGAATCCCCGGGACAGGGACAGATACGCAGTATTTT	CASNRIPGTGTDTQYF
TRBV10-2	NA	TRBJ2-5	few	TGCGCCATCAGGGGAGCGGGAATACAAGAGACCCAGTACTTC	CAIRGAGIQETQYF
TRBV28	TRBD1	TRBJ2-5	NA	TGTGCCAGCAAGACAGGGCGAGAGAAGACCCAGTACTTC	CASKTGREKTQYF
TRBV9	NA	TRBJ1-6	NA	TGTGCCAGCAGCGGGACAGTTCCCTATAATTCACCCCTCCACTTT	CASSGTVPYNSPLHF
TRBV27	NA	TRBJ1-6	few	TGTGCCAGCAGAACAGGGACGGCTGTACTTTCACCCCTCCACTTT	CASRTGTAVLSPLHF
TRBV9	TRBD2	TRBJ2-7	few	TGTGCCAGCAGCGCCAAAAACAGTGGAGGACTAGCGGGGCACGAGCAGTACTTC	CASSAKNSGGLAGHEQYF
TRBV2	TRBD1	TRBJ2-7	NA	TGTGCCAGCAAAAGGGGGCTTGGCGAGCAGTACTTC	CASKRGLGEQYF
TRBV11-1	TRBD2	TRBJ2-7	few	TGTGCCAGCAGCTTAAGGCTAGCGGGCTACGAGCAGTACTTC	CASSLRLAGYEQYF
TRBV11-2	NA	TRBJ1-4	few	TGTGCCAGCAGCTTTGGGGGCTATAGTGAAAAACTGTTTTTT	CASSFGGYSEKLFF
TRBV6-6	TRBD1	TRBJ2-1	NA	TGTGCCAGCAGTGACAGGGCCGAGGATGAGCAGTTCTTC	CASSDRAEDEQFF
TRBV15	NA	TRBJ2-7	NA	TGTGCCACCAGCAGAGGGATTGGAGTTACCTACGAGCAGTACTTC	CATSRGIGVTYEQYF
TRBV7-2	TRBD1	TRBJ2-5	NA	TGTGCCAGCAGCCTCGGACAGGGACAGACCCAGTACTTC	CASSLGQGQTQYF
TRBV5-6	TRBD1	TRBJ2-7	NA	TGTGCCAGCAGCGGCTCTGTGACAGGGGGCTACGAGCAGTACTTC	CASSGSVTGGYEQYF
TRBV7-3	NA	TRBJ2-3	NA	TGTGCCAGCAGCTCCCGCCCGGGGGTAAAGACAGATACGCAGTATTTT	CASSSRPGVKTDTQYF
TRBV7-9	TRBD1	TRBJ1-6	few	TGTGCCAGCAGCTCTCAGGGGGATTCACCCCTCCACTTT	CASSSQGDSPLHF
TRBV7-7	TRBD1	TRBJ2-5	few	TGTGCTAGCAGCTCGAGGACAGGGGGCGAGACCCAGTACTTC	CASSSRTGGETQYF
TRBV5-4	NA	TRBJ2-7	NA	TGTGCCAGCAGCTTTCAGAATTCCTACGAGCAGTACTTC	CASSFQNSYEQYF